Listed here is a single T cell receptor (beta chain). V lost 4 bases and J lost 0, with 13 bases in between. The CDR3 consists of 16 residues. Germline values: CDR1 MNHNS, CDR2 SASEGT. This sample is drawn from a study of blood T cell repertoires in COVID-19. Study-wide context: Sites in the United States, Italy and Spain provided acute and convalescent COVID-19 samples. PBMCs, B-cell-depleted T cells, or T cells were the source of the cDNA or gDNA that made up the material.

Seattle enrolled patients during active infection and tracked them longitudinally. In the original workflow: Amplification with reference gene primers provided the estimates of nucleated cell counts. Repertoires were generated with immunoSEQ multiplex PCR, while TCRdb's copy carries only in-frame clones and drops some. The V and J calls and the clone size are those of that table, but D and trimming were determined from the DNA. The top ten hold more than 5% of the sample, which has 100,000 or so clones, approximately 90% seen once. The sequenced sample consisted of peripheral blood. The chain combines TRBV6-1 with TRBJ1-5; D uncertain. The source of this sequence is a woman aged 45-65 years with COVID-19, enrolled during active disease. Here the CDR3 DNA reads TGTGCCAGCAGTGGGGCGACACCATATAGCAATCAGCCCCAGCATTTT. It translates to CASSGATPYSNQPQHF.